This entry features one T cell receptor (beta chain) sequence. The CDR3 covers 17 residues. Trimming left V 4 bases short and J 6 bases short, with 23 bases between. Germline assignment: CDR1 LGHNA and CDR2 YNFKEQ. The assay was immunoSEQ multiplex PCR, and TCRdb's table has in-frame clones only and misses some. The table includes some 93,000 clones, 95% detected once. The data originate from a study of technical replicates of blood from several donors. The clonotype comes from a human donor in good health. Sequenced sample: T cells isolated from PBMCs. This chain links TRBV4-2 with TRBJ2-3, with a tentative D call TRBD2 (6 bases). The CDR3, as DNA: TGTGCCAGCAGCCCCCGAGGGAGGACCGACGGAGGGGATACGCAGTATTTT. Its translation is CASSPRGRTDGGDTQYF.